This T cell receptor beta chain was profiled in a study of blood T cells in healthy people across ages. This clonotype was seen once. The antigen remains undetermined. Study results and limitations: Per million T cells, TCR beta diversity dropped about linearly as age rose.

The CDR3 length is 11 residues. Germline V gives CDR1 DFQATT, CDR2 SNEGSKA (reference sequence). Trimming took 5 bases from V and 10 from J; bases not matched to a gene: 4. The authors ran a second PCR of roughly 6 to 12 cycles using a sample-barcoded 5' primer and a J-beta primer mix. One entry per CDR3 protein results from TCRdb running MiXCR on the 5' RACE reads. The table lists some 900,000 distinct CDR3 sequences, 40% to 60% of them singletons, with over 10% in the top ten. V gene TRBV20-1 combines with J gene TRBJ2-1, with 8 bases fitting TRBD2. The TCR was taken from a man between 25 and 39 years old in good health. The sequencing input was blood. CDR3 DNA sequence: TGCAGTGCTCGAACGGGGGGGGAGCAGTTCTTC. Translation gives CSARTGGEQFF.